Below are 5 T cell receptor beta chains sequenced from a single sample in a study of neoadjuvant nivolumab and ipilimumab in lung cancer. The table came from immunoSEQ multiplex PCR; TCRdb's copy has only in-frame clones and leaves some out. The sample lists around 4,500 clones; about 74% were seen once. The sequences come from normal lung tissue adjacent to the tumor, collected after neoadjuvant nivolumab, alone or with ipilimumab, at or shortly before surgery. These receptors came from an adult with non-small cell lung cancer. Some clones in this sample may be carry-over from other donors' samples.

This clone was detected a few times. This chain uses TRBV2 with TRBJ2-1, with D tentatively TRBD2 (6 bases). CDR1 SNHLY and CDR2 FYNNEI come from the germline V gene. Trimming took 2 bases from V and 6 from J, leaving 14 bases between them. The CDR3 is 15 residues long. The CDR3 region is CASSESLAVVNEQFF. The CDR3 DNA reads TGTGCCAGCAGTGAATCACTAGCCGTCGTCAATGAGCAGTTCTTC.

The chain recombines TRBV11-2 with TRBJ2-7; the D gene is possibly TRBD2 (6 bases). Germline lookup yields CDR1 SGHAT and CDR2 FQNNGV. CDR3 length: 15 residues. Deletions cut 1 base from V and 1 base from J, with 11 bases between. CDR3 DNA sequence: TGTGCCAGCAGCTTAGGGGGGACTTCATCCTACGAGCAGTACTTC. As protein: CASSLGGTSSYEQYF.

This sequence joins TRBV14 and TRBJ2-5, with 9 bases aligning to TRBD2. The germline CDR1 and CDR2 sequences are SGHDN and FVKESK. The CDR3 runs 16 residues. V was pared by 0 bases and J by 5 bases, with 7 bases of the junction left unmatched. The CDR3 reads CASSQDRREGLETQYF. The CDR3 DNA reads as TGTGCCAGCAGCCAAGATCGGCGGGAGGGCCTTGAGACCCAGTACTTC.

The CDR3, as DNA: TGTGCCAGCTCACCAGGCAGGGATCAGCCCCAGCATTTT. Protein sequence: CASSPGRDQPQHF. J is TRBJ1-5 and V is TRBV18; possible D gene TRBD1, 5 bases. The V gene's germline CDR1 is KGHSH and CDR2 LQKENI. V was shortened by 2 bases and J by 5 bases, with 7 bases between the two germline ends. The CDR3 has 13 amino acids. Together with reference TRBV18 and TRBJ1-5, the CDR3 gives the full variable domain: NAGVMQNPRHLVRRRGQEARLRCSPMKGHSHVYWYRQLPEEGLKFMVYLQKENIIDESGMPKERFSAEFPKEGPSILRIQQVVRGDSAAYFCASSPGRDQPQHFGDGTRLSIL.

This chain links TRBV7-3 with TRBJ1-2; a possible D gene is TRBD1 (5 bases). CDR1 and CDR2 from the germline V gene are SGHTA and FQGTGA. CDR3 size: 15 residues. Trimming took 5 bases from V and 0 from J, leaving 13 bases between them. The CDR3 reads CASSVGLGSNYGYTF. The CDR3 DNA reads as TGTGCCAGCAGCGTGGGACTAGGTTCTAACTATGGCTACACCTTC.